The 5 T cell receptor beta chains below were found in one sample sequenced in a study of blood T cells in healthy people across ages. With a J-beta primer mix and a sample-barcoded 5' primer, a second PCR ran roughly 6 to 12 cycles. MiXCR was run by TCRdb on the 5' RACE reads, yielding one entry per CDR3 protein. Of over 300,000 distinct CDR3 sequences in the sample, more than 45% were seen once. The sequencing input was blood. These receptor sequences come from a man aged 55 to 70 in good health.

V and J are TRBV7-2 and TRBJ2-2, with D perhaps matching TRBD1 (5 bases). Germline V gene lookup returns CDR1 SGHTA and CDR2 FQGNSA. V lost 4 bases to trimming and J lost 4 bases, with 16 bases between them. The CDR3 is made up of 16 amino acids. The CDR3 bases are TGTGCCAGCAGCTACCTGGGGCTCCGTAGCACCGGGGAGCTGTTTTTT. Its protein is CASSYLGLRSTGELFF.

This rearrangement joins TRBV7-9 to TRBJ1-6; perhaps TRBD1 as D (6 bases). The CDR3 spans 14 residues. The ends were cut back, 7 bases at V and 6 bases at J, with 13 bases in the middle. Germline assignment: CDR1 SEHNR and CDR2 FQNEAQ (reference sequence). Here the CDR3 reads CASTPGTPNSPLHF. The CDR3 DNA is TGTGCCAGCACCCCCGGGACACCTAATTCACCCCTCCACTTT.

The chain carries TRBV20-1 and TRBJ2-3; 10 bases match TRBD1. J was trimmed by 5 bases and V by 6 bases; bases with no gene match: 8. The CDR3 is 14 residues long. CDR1 is DFQATT, CDR2 SNEGSKA, per germline (reference sequence). The CDR3, as DNA: TGCAGTGCCGTAAGACAGGGGGCGCGAGATACGCAGTATTTT. Its protein is CSAVRQGARDTQYF.

This clonotype showed up many times. The gene calls are TRBV25-1 and TRBJ2-3; D tentatively fits TRBD1 or TRBD2 (6 bases each). The germline V gene encodes CDR1 MGHDK and CDR2 SYGVNS. V was cut by 10 bases and J by 1 base, with 12 bases left in between. This CDR3 spans 13 amino acids. In DNA, the CDR3 is TGTGCCACCTCGGAGGGGGGCACAGATACGCAGTATTTT. Translation: CATSEGGTDTQYF. Combining the CDR3 with reference TRBV25-1 and TRBJ2-3 gives the whole variable domain EADIYQTPRYLVIGTGKKITLECSQTMGHDKMYWYQQDPGMELHLIHYSYGVNSTEKGDLSSESTVSRIRTEHFPLTLESARPSHTSQYLCATSEGGTDTQYFGPGTRLTVL.

Notes on this clonotype: Compared with germline, one end of the junction differs, possibly owing to a read error. This chain uses TRBV7-8 with TRBJ2-3; 8 bases line up with TRBD1. This CDR3 is 18 amino acids long. Per the germline V gene, CDR1 is SGHVS and CDR2 is FQNEAQ. Written as DNA, the CDR3 is TGTGCCAGCAGCAGTACAGGGGGGCGAGGGCCAAGCACAGGTACGCAGTATTTT. It translates to CASSSTGGRGPSTGTQYF.